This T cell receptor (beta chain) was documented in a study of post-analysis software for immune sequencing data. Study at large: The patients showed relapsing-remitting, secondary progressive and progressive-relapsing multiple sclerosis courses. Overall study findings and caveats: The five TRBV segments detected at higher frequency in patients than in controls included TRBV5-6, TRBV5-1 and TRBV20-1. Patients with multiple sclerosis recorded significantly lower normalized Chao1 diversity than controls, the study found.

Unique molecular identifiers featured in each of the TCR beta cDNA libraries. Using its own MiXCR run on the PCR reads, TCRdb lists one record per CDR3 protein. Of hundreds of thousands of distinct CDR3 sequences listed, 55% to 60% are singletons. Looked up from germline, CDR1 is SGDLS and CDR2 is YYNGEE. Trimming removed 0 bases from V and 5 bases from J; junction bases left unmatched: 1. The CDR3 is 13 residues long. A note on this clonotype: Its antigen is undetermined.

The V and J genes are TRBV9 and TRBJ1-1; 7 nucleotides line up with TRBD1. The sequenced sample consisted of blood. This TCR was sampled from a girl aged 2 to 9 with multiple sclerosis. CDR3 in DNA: TGTGCCAGCAGCGTAGGACAGGGAACTGAAGCTTTCTTT. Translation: CASSVGQGTEAFF.